What follows describes a single TCR beta chain. The antigen is unknown. These data come from a study of T-cell memory formation after mild COVID-19. Study as a whole: TCR clustering was largely donor specific.

The study's findings and limits: Unconfirmed was the SARS-CoV-2 specificity of second-wave clones that peaked on day 37.

The CDR3 runs to 16 residues. V was shortened by 2 bases and J by 5 bases, with 18 bases between the two germline ends. Germline values: CDR1 SGHAT, CDR2 FQNNGV. TCRdb re-called the 5' RACE reads through MiXCR, storing one row per CDR3 protein. Of over 55,000 distinct CDR3 sequences listed, more than 10% are singletons. The source of this sequence is a man between 18 and 29 years old who had mild COVID-19 (a few samples of this study predate the infection). Cell type and time point are not known. The V and J genes are TRBV11-2 and TRBJ1-1; D may be TRBD1 (5 bases). Specimen: PBMCs or a T cell subset sorted from them (not recorded which). CDR3 DNA sequence: TGTGCCAGCAGCTTACCTACCAGGACAAGAGGGACTGAAGCTTTCTTT. Protein: CASSLPTRTRGTEAFF.